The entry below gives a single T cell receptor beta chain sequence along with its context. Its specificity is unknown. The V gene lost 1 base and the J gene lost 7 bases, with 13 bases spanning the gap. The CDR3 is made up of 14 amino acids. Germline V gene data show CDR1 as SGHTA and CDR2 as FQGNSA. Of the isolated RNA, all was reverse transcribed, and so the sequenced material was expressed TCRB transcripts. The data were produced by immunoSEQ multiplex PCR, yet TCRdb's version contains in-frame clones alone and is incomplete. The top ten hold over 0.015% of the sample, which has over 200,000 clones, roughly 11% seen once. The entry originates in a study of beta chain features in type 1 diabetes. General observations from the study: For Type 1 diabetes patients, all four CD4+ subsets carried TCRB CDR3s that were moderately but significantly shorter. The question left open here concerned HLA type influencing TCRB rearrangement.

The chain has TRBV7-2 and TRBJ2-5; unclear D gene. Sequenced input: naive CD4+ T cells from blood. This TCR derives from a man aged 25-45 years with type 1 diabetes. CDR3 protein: CASSLESWAGTQYF. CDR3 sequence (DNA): TGTGCCAGCAGCTTAGAGTCTTGGGCCGGGACCCAGTACTTC.